This T cell receptor (beta chain) derives from a study of molecular identifiers for immune sequencing clone quantification. This clonotype occurred many times. The CDR3 has 15 residues. V lost 6 bases, J lost 0 bases, and 13 bases lay in between. Per germline, CDR1 SGHRS and CDR2 YFSETQ. TCRdb ran MiXCR on the PCR reads and lists one entry per CDR3 protein. The repertoire holds about 640,000 distinct CDR3 sequences, with around 20% as singletons. The receptor's source is a human donor in good health. Some libraries in this study had Jurkat cell RNA spiked in. Input material: naive CD8+ T cells from blood, with Jurkat cell RNA spiked in. The subset was: FACS-sorted CD8+CD4-CCR7+CD45RA+ naive T cells. This chain uses TRBV5-1 with TRBJ1-5, with D hard to call. The CDR3 sequence is CASKDLPTSNQPQHF. CDR3 coding DNA: TGCGCCAGCAAGGACCTTCCGACTAGCAATCAGCCCCAGCATTTT. The whole variable domain, filled in from reference TRBV5-1 and TRBJ1-5, reads KAGVTQTPRYLIKTRGQQVTLSCSPISGHRSVSWYQQTPGQGLQFLFEYFSETQRNKGNFPGRFSGRQFSNSRSEMNVSTLELGDSALYLCASKDLPTSNQPQHFGDGTRLSIL.